The 22 T cell receptor beta chains in this list originate from one sample, sequenced in a study of T cells in Graves' hyperthyroidism and ophthalmopathy. RNA transcripts served as the template for amplifying TCR beta CDR3 regions. The TCR CDR3 was amplified in a first-round RT-PCR using the HTBI primer set. In TCRdb, the multiplex PCR reads were re-called with MiXCR into one record per CDR3 protein. In the table there are around 190,000 distinct CDR3 sequences, less than 20% of which are singletons. Sequences were obtained from blood. The source is a woman aged 50 to 60 with Graves' hyperthyroidism.

This chain connects TRBV30 to TRBJ2-1; maybe TRBD2 (6 bases). CDR3 size: 14 residues. V was cut by 0 bases and J by 3 bases, with 9 bases left in between. Germline values: CDR1 GTSNPN, CDR2 SVGIG (reference sequence). In nucleotides, the CDR3 is TGTGCCTGGAGTGTGACTAGGTTCTACAATGAGCAGTTCTTC. Translated: CAWSVTRFYNEQFF.

This clonotype was picked up a small number of times. The rearrangement links TRBV9 to TRBJ2-3, with 7 bases that match TRBD2. Germline CDR1 SGDLS, CDR2 YYNGEE. V was pared by 4 bases and J by 6 bases, with 11 bases of the junction left unmatched. This CDR3 comprises 15 residues. The CDR3 DNA is TGTGCCAGCAGCCCCGGACTAGTGTCCTCGGATACGCAGTATTTT. The encoded protein is CASSPGLVSSDTQYF.

The rearrangement joins TRBV6-4 to TRBJ2-5, with TRBD2 as a possible D gene (5 bases). The CDR3 has 17 amino acids. V was cut by 4 bases and J by 1 base, with 19 bases left in between. CDR1 MRHNA and CDR2 SNTAGT come from the germline V gene. The CDR3 sequence: CASSVGEAVAFQETQYF. Written as DNA, the CDR3 is TGTGCCAGCAGTGTGGGAGAGGCGGTCGCCTTCCAAGAGACCCAGTACTTC.

The rearrangement links TRBV19 to TRBJ2-5, with 10 bases matching TRBD2. From germline, CDR1 is LNHDA and CDR2 SQIVND (reference sequence). Losses at the gene ends were 2 bases for V and 1 base for J; bases not matched to a gene: 4. CDR3 size: 16 residues. In DNA, the CDR3 is TGTGCCAGTAGTATAAGAGGACTAGCGGCCCAAGAGACCCAGTACTTC. Its protein is CASSIRGLAAQETQYF.

The chain carries TRBV7-9 and TRBJ2-2; TRBD2 might be the D (6 bases). The CDR3 spans 16 residues. Germline V CDR1 and CDR2: SEHNR, FQNEAQ (reference sequence). Trimming shortened V by 5 bases and J by 5 bases, and 18 bases separated the two germline ends. CDR3 in amino acids: CASSRTGTARTGELFF. The DNA for the CDR3 is TGTGCCAGCAGCCGGACCGGGACTGCCAGAACCGGGGAGCTGTTTTTT.

This clonotype has only a few counts. V usage is TRBV6-2 or TRBV6-3 and J usage is TRBJ2-7; TRBD1 matches 7 bases. J lost 2 bases, V lost 7 bases, and 2 bases had no gene match. The CDR3 has 12 amino acids. Looked up from germline, CDR1 is MNHEY and CDR2 is SVGEGT. CDR3 residues: CASITGAYEQYF. CDR3 DNA: TGTGCCAGCATAACAGGGGCCTACGAGCAGTACTTC.

V gene TRBV6-4 combines with J gene TRBJ2-3; TRBD2 is a possible D gene (5 bases). V shed 5 bases and J shed 5 bases, with 20 bases lying between them. This CDR3 region has 16 residues. Germline CDR1 MRHNA, CDR2 SNTAGT. The CDR3 DNA reads as TGTGCCAGCAGTTCGGAGAGGACTCCAGCCAAAGATACGCAGTATTTT. Translated: CASSSERTPAKDTQYF.

V usage is TRBV19 and J usage is TRBJ2-1; D unresolved. The CDR3 covers 13 residues. Germline-derived CDR1 and CDR2 are LNHDA and SQIVND (reference sequence). With 6 bases removed from V and 5 bases from J, the gap between germline ends came to 11 bases. DNA for the CDR3: TGTGCCAGTAGCTCCCAGACGGACAATGAGCAGTTCTTC. Encoded protein: CASSSQTDNEQFF. Full variable domain (missing parts from reference TRBV19 and TRBJ2-1): DGGITQSPKYLFRKEGQNVTLSCEQNLNHDAMYWYRQDPGQGLRLIYYSQIVNDFQKGDIAEGYSVSREKKESFPLTVTSAQKNPTAFYLCASSSQTDNEQFFGPGTRLTVL.

This clonotype was observed many times. The rearrangement joins TRBV6-1 to TRBJ2-1; TRBD2 matches at 7 bases. Germline V gives CDR1 MNHNS, CDR2 SASEGT. The CDR3 is made up of 16 amino acids. Trimming removed 5 bases from V and 8 bases from J; junction bases left unmatched: 15. The CDR3 protein is CASSYLTSEGVDEQFF. For the CDR3, the DNA is TGTGCCAGCAGTTACCTCACTAGCGAGGGCGTGGATGAGCAGTTCTTC.

This clonotype was seen many times. The V call is TRBV5-1, the J call TRBJ2-1, with 10 bases fitting TRBD2. CDR3 length: 19 amino acids. The ends lost 4 bases at V and 0 bases at J; junction bases unmatched: 13. The germline V gene has CDR1 SGHRS and CDR2 YFSETQ. The DNA of the CDR3 is TGCGCCAGCAGCGTATATAGCGGGAGGTCTACGAGCTCCTACAATGAGCAGTTCTTC. Amino acid sequence: CASSVYSGRSTSSYNEQFF. Based on the CDR3 plus reference TRBV5-1 and TRBJ2-1, the full variable domain is KAGVTQTPRYLIKTRGQQVTLSCSPISGHRSVSWYQQTPGQGLQFLFEYFSETQRNKGNFPGRFSGRQFSNSRSEMNVSTLELGDSALYLCASSVYSGRSTSSYNEQFFGPGTRLTVL.

The sample holds a few counts of this clonotype. This chain connects TRBV12-3 or TRBV12-4 to TRBJ2-6; D is unclear. Trimming pared 6 bases from V and 0 bases from J, leaving 6 bases between. The length of the CDR3 is 14 residues. The CDR3: CASRYGSGANVLTF. The CDR3 nucleotides read TGTGCCAGCAGGTACGGCTCTGGGGCCAACGTCCTGACTTTC.

Details on this clonotype: A much larger clone differs from this one at a single base, so this may be a read error. The chain couples TRBV24-1 to TRBJ2-1; D remains unclear. CDR1 is KGHDR, CDR2 SFDVKD, per germline. This CDR3 is 12 amino acids long. This chain's CDR3 is CATSDLRNEQSF. CDR3 nucleotide sequence: TGTGCCACCAGTGATTTAAGGAATGAGCAGTCCTTC.

This clonotype was detected ten times or more. This rearrangement joins TRBV6-1 to TRBJ1-5; D is uncertain. The CDR3 spans 15 residues. The germline V gene encodes CDR1 MNHNS and CDR2 SASEGT. V shed 6 bases and J shed 3 bases, with 15 bases lying between them. CDR3 in DNA: TGTGCCAGCAGCCCGAATGGAATCCTCAATCAGCCCCAGCATTTT. This gives the protein CASSPNGILNQPQHF.

This clonotype was detected ten times or more. The chain employs TRBV11-3 and TRBJ1-1, with D uncertain. CDR1 SGHNT and CDR2 YENEEA come from the germline V gene. The CDR3 sequence is 15 residues long. V was cut by 2 bases and J by 4 bases, with 14 bases left in between. CDR3 coding DNA: TGTGCCAGCAGCTTAAAACGGGCTTTGGTCACTGAAGCTTTCTTT. Translated, it gives CASSLKRALVTEAFF.

At least ten counts were recorded for this clonotype. J is TRBJ1-1 and V is TRBV30; D gene unclear. The V gene's germline CDR1 is GTSNPN and CDR2 SVGIG (reference sequence). The germline V and J ends were trimmed by 5 bases and 6 bases, with 10 bases remaining between them. The CDR3 runs 11 residues. CDR3 loop: CAWSGRAEAFF. CDR3 nucleotides: TGTGCCTGGTCCGGTCGCGCTGAAGCTTTCTTT.

The chain uses TRBV6-5 and TRBJ1-3; D is ambiguous. The CDR3 has 15 residues. The V gene lost 3 bases and the J gene lost 2 bases, with 11 bases spanning the gap. Germline assignment: CDR1 MNHEY and CDR2 SVGAGI. The chain's CDR3 is CASSYGEFPGNTIYF. CDR3 nucleotides: TGTGCCAGCAGTTATGGAGAGTTCCCTGGAAACACCATATATTTT.

This clonotype was detected ten times or more. The chain joins TRBV3-1 to TRBJ2-7; no clear D. The CDR3 covers 13 residues. Trimming cost V 0 bases and J 8 bases, with 11 bases left between them. CDR1 is LGHDT, CDR2 YNNKEL, per germline (reference sequence). CDR3 DNA: TGTGCCAGCAGCCAAGACCGCTCTTTGAAGCAGTACTTC. Protein product: CASSQDRSLKQYF.

The table lists this clonotype with many counts. This chain joins TRBV6-1 and TRBJ2-2; 12 nucleotides align to TRBD1. This CDR3 has 14 amino acids. Unmatched junction bases numbered 3, after V lost 10 bases and J lost 3 bases. CDR1 is MNHNS, CDR2 SASEGT, per germline. The CDR3 region has the DNA TGTGCCACGGGACAGGGGGCGGACACCGGGGAGCTGTTTTTT. The encoded protein is CATGQGADTGELFF.

This clonotype appeared many times. CDR3 nucleotide sequence: TGTGCCACCAGTACAGGGGGCTATGGCTACACCTTC. Amino acid sequence: CATSTGGYGYTF. The chain combines TRBV24-1 with TRBJ1-2, with TRBD1 identical over 8 bases. Germline trimming cut 6 bases from V and 4 bases from J; bases unmatched to any gene: 0. The CDR3 spans 12 residues. Per the germline V gene, CDR1 is KGHDR and CDR2 is SFDVKD.

This clonotype was picked up many times. This chain connects TRBV6-1 to TRBJ2-4; 9 nucleotides agree with TRBD1. Germline V gene data show CDR1 as MNHNS and CDR2 as SASEGT. V dropped 5 bases and J dropped 0; count of bases not matched to a gene: 5. CDR3 length: 16 residues. The CDR3 loop reads CASSQQGALAKNIQYF. CDR3 sequence (DNA): TGTGCCAGCAGTCAACAGGGGGCCTTAGCCAAAAACATTCAGTACTTC.

This chain links TRBV19 with TRBJ2-7; tentative D call: TRBD2 (5 bases). CDR3 length: 14 amino acids. Germline V lookup: CDR1 LNHDA, CDR2 SQIVND (reference sequence). V shed 3 bases and J shed 3 bases, with 12 bases lying between them. DNA of the CDR3: TGTGCCAGTAGTATTCTGCCGGGAAGCTACGAGCAGTACTTC. Translated, it gives CASSILPGSYEQYF.

This clonotype was seen ten or more times. The rearrangement links TRBV12-3 or TRBV12-4 to TRBJ1-2; 9 nucleotides agree with TRBD1. This CDR3 has 14 residues. The V segment lost 2 bases and the J segment 8 bases; nucleotides outside the gene matches: 6. DNA of the CDR3: TGTGCCAGCAGTTTACGACAGGGGGATCGAGGCTACACCTTC. Encoded protein: CASSLRQGDRGYTF.